A single sample gave rise to the 18 T cell receptor beta chains below, sequenced in a study of regulatory T cells in long-lasting Graves disease. The TCR beta library used iRepertoire HTBI primers with Arm-PCR amplification of CDR3. Using its own MiXCR run on the multiplex PCR reads, TCRdb lists one record per CDR3 protein. The table shows some 320,000 distinct CDR3 sequences, with 18% occurring only once. The time point here: newly diagnosed GD, antithyroid drugs for less than 3 months. There was RNA extracted from PBMCs, and the TCR library was made from it. Material: peripheral blood mononuclear cells (PBMCs), obtained at new diagnosis, from a patient treated with antithyroid drugs. These receptor sequences come from a female donor with Graves disease.

This clonotype has a count of ten or more. The chain employs TRBV28 and TRBJ1-2; D is unclear. CDR1 MDHEN and CDR2 SYDVKM come from the germline V gene. V was pared by 5 bases and J by 6 bases, with 19 bases between. There are 15 residues in the CDR3. CDR3 DNA: TGTGCCAGCAGTCAACCCGGATCCTTACGGGATGGCTACACCTTC. This gives the protein CASSQPGSLRDGYTF.

In its sample, this clonotype was seen many times. The chain uses TRBV19 and TRBJ2-7, with D hard to call. The CDR3 contains 16 residues. V lost 4 bases and J 6 bases, leaving 22 bases between the germline ends. Germline assignment: CDR1 LNHDA and CDR2 SQIVND (reference sequence). The CDR3 sequence: CASSTTNLPGPLEQYF. The CDR3 nucleotides read TGTGCCAGTAGTACCACAAACTTGCCAGGCCCTCTCGAGCAGTACTTC.

Ten or more counts support this clonotype. The V gene is TRBV6-2 or TRBV6-3, the J gene TRBJ2-3, with TRBD2 matching 8 bases. Germline-derived CDR1 and CDR2 are MNHEY and SVGEGT. CDR3 length: 17 amino acids. With 5 bases clipped from V and 5 bases from J, the junction kept 15 bases outside the gene matches. Here the CDR3 DNA reads TGTGCCAGCAGTGCACCACGGGGGGGCGGGCCTGGAGATACGCAGTATTTT. Protein product: CASSAPRGGGPGDTQYF.

This clonotype appeared many times. V is TRBV6-1 and J is TRBJ1-1; D ambiguous. Germline loops: CDR1 MNHNS, CDR2 SASEGT. V lost 6 bases and J 1 base, leaving 9 bases between the germline ends. The CDR3 is made up of 13 amino acids. CDR3 DNA: TGTGCCAGCAGCGACAACACGAACACTGAAGCTTTCTTT. As protein: CASSDNTNTEAFF.

Comments on this clonotype: This probably arose from a read error, given a far larger clone one base away. Because the CDR3 is missing its conserved closing phenylalanine or tryptophan, this is likely a read error. The chain recombines TRBV2 with TRBJ2-7; 7 nucleotides agree with TRBD2. The ends lost 4 bases at V and 6 bases at J; junction bases unmatched: 12. The CDR3 covers 15 residues. Germline CDR1 and CDR2: SNHLY and FYNNEI. CDR3 DNA: TGTGCCAGCAGTGGGGGAGGGCTATCCCCTCCCGAGCAGTACTCC. It yields the protein CASSGGGLSPPEQYS.

This clonotype was counted at least ten times. The CDR3 coding sequence is TGCAGTGCTACCGGGACAGGGGCTGGAAACACCATATATTTT. Protein sequence: CSATGTGAGNTIYF. V gene TRBV20-1 combines with J gene TRBJ1-3; 10 bases agree with TRBD1. V lost 4 bases to trimming and J lost 2 bases; unmatched junction nucleotides: 2. Looked up from germline, CDR1 is DFQATT and CDR2 is SNEGSKA (reference sequence). This CDR3 has 14 amino acids.

This clonotype was found many times. The CDR3 DNA reads TGCGCCAGCAGAGCGAGATTCAATGAGCAGTTCTTC. Its translation: CASRARFNEQFF. V and J are TRBV10-2 and TRBJ2-1; D uncertain. Per the germline V gene, CDR1 is WSHSY and CDR2 is SAAADI. CDR3 length equals 12 residues. The V end was cut by 6 bases, the J end by 6 bases, with 9 bases between.

Ten or more counts support this clonotype. The CDR3 spells CAIGVSGLAGGSYNEQFF. CDR3 sequence (DNA): TGTGCCATCGGAGTCTCCGGACTAGCGGGAGGCTCCTACAATGAGCAGTTCTTC. This rearrangement joins TRBV10-3 to TRBJ2-1; 14 positions match TRBD2. CDR1 and CDR2 (germline): ENHRY, SYGVKD. The CDR3 covers 18 residues. V shed 8 bases and J 0 bases; nucleotides not matched to a gene: 9.

Regarding this clonotype: Lacking the conserved final phenylalanine or tryptophan, this CDR3 likely reflects a read error. The chain joins TRBV2 to TRBJ1-1; D is unresolved. V was trimmed by 5 bases and J by 1 base, leaving 11 bases between them. CDR3 length: 14 residues. Germline CDR1 is SNHLY and CDR2 is FYNNEI. This CDR3 reads CASSQSYRNTEAFL. The CDR3 DNA reads as TGTGCCAGCAGTCAATCTTACAGGAACACTGAAGCTTTCCTT.

This clonotype came up many times. V gene TRBV27 combines with J gene TRBJ2-7; 11 nucleotides match TRBD2. J was trimmed by 2 bases and V by 9 bases; bases with no gene match: 3. CDR3 size: 13 residues. Germline CDR1 and CDR2: MNHEY and SMNVEV (reference sequence). This chain's CDR3 is CASRLAGTYEQYF. The CDR3 DNA reads TGTGCCAGTCGACTAGCGGGGACCTACGAGCAGTACTTC.

This sequence joins TRBV10-3 and TRBJ1-3; TRBD1 is a possible D gene (5 bases). This CDR3 comprises 15 residues. The V gene lost 8 bases and the J gene lost 0 bases, with 14 bases spanning the gap. Germline CDR1 is ENHRY and CDR2 is SYGVKD. The CDR3 region has the DNA TGTGCCATCCGCGAAACAGGTTCCTCTGGAAACACCATATATTTT. Protein: CAIRETGSSGNTIYF.

V is TRBV13 and J is TRBJ1-2; perhaps TRBD1 as D (5 bases). Germline-derived CDR1 and CDR2 are PRHDT and FYEKMQ (reference sequence). The V end lost 4 bases, the J end lost 4 bases, and 13 bases lay between the germline ends. There are 14 residues in the CDR3. CDR3 protein: CASSSPKTVYGYTF. CDR3 in DNA: TGTGCCAGCAGCTCCCCAAAGACAGTCTATGGCTACACCTTC.

This clonotype appeared many times. V and J are TRBV2 and TRBJ2-1; 7 nucleotides agree with TRBD1. The CDR3 is made up of 14 amino acids. The germline V gene has CDR1 SNHLY and CDR2 FYNNEI. Germline trimming cut 4 bases from V and 7 bases from J; bases unmatched to any gene: 7. CDR3 nucleotide sequence: TGTGCCAGCAGTGTAAAGGGGGCGCTGAATGAGCAGTTCTTC. Its protein is CASSVKGALNEQFF.

The chain recombines TRBV2 with TRBJ1-1; D possibly corresponds to TRBD1 (6 bases). CDR3 length: 14 amino acids. Germline CDR1 reads SNHLY; CDR2 reads FYNNEI. Trimming took 3 bases from V and 2 from J, leaving 10 bases between them. This CDR3 is CASSEEGVNTEAFF. CDR3 in DNA: TGTGCCAGCAGTGAGGAGGGGGTTAACACTGAAGCTTTCTTT. Supplemented by reference TRBV2 and TRBJ1-1, the full variable domain reads EPEVTQTPSHQVTQMGQEVILRCVPISNHLYFYWYRQILGQKVEFLVSFYNNEISEKSEIFDDQFSVERPDGSNFTLKIRSTKLEDSAMYFCASSEEGVNTEAFFGQGTRLTVV.

A note on this clonotype: This may come from a read error, since a much larger clone is one base off. The rearrangement joins TRBV9 to TRBJ2-5, with D hard to call. The J call is doubtful: the DNA matches TRBJ2-1 better. The CDR3 has 13 amino acids. CDR1 is SGDLS and CDR2 is YYNGEE in the germline V gene. The CDR3 here is CASSAHGRETQFF. CDR3 in DNA: TGTGCCAGCAGCGCCCATGGACGTGAGACCCAGTTCTTC.

V is TRBV6-1 and J is TRBJ2-3; 10 bases map to TRBD2. The CDR3 loop spans 17 amino acids. The V gene's germline CDR1 is MNHNS and CDR2 SASEGT. J was trimmed by 1 base and V by 0 bases; bases with no gene match: 4. CDR3 DNA sequence: TGTGCCAGCAGTGAAGCGCTGCTAGCGGGAGGCACAGATACGCAGTATTTT. Translating gives CASSEALLAGGTDTQYF.

Many counts were recorded for this clonotype. The chain recombines TRBV7-9 with TRBJ2-2; 10 bases line up with TRBD2. The germline V gene has CDR1 SEHNR and CDR2 FQNEAQ (reference sequence). This CDR3 region has 17 residues. After removal of 5 bases from V and 5 bases from J, the junction contained 11 bases not matched to a gene. The CDR3 DNA is TGTGCCAGCAGCCTACCGACAACTAGCGGGAAAACCGGGGAGCTGTTTTTT. Its protein is CASSLPTTSGKTGELFF.

This clonotype was seen repeatedly, ten times or more. The CDR3 bases are TGTGCCAGCAGCCCGGGAGTTCAAGAGACCCAGTACTTC. This translates into CASSPGVQETQYF. The J gene is TRBJ2-5, the V gene TRBV11-2; D might be TRBD2 (6 bases). Germline loops: CDR1 SGHAT, CDR2 FQNNGV. There are 13 residues in the CDR3. V was shortened by 5 bases and J by 2 bases, with 9 bases between the two germline ends.